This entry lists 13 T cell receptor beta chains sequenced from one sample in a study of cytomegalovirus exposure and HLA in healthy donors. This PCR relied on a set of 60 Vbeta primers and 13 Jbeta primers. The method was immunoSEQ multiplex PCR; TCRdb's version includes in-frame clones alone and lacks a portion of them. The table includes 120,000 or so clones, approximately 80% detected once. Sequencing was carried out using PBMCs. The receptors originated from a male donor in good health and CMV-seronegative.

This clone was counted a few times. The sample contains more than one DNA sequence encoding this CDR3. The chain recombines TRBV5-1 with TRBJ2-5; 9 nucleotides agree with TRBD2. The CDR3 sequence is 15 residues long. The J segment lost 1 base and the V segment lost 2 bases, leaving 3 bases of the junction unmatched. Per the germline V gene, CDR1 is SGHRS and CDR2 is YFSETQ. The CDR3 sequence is CASSLSGGSQETQYF. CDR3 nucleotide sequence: TGCGCCAGCAGCTTAAGCGGGGGGTCCCAAGAGACCCAGTACTTC.

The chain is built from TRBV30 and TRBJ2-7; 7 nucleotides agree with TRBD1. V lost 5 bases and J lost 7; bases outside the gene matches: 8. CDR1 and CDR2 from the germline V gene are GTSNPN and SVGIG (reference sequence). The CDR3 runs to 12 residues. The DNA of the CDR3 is TGTGCCTGGGGGGGCAGGGGGAAGGAGCAGTACTTC. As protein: CAWGGRGKEQYF.

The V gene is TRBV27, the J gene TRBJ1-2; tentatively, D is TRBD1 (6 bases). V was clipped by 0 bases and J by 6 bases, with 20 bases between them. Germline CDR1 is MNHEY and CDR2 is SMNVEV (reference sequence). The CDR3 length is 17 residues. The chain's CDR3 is CASSLSIRGGRLDGYTF. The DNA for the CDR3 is TGTGCCAGCAGTTTATCGATTCGCGGGGGGCGTTTGGATGGCTACACCTTC.

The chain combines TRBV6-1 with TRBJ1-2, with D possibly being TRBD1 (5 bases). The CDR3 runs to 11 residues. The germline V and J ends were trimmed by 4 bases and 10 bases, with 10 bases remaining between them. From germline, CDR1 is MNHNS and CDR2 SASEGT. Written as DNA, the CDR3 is TGTGCCAGCAGTGCCCTCAGGGACTACACCTTC. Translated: CASSALRDYTF.

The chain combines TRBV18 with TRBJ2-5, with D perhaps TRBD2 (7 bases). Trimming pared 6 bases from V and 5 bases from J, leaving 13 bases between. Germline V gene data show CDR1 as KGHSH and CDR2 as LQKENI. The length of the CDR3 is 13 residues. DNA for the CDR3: TGTGCCAGCTCCCGGGGGGACACGGAGACCCAGTACTTC. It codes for CASSRGDTETQYF. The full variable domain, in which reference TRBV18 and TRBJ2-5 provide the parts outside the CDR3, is NAGVMQNPRHLVRRRGQEARLRCSPMKGHSHVYWYRQLPEEGLKFMVYLQKENIIDESGMPKERFSAEFPKEGPSILRIQQVVRGDSAAYFCASSRGDTETQYFGPGTRLLVL.

CDR3 DNA sequence: TGCGCCAGCAGTGACCGTTGGCAGGGGAATTCACCCCTCCACTTT. It encodes CASSDRWQGNSPLHF. The rearrangement joins TRBV10-2 to TRBJ1-6; D may be TRBD1 (6 bases). Trimming took 3 bases from V and 7 from J, leaving 13 bases between them. This CDR3 has 15 residues. The germline gives CDR1 WSHSY, CDR2 SAAADI.

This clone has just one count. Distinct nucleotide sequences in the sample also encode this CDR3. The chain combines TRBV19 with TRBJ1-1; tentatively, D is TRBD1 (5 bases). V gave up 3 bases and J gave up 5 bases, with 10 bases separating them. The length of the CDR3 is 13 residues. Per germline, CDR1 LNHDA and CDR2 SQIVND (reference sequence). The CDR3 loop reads CASSITGGTEAFF. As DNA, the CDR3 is TGTGCCAGTAGTATTACGGGGGGGACTGAAGCTTTCTTT.

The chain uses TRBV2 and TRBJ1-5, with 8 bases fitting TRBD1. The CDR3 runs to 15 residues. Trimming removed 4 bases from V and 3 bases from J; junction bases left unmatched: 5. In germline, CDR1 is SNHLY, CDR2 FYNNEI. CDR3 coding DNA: TGTGCCAGCAGTGCTCAGGGGGCCTTCAATCAGCCCCAGCATTTT. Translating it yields CASSAQGAFNQPQHF.

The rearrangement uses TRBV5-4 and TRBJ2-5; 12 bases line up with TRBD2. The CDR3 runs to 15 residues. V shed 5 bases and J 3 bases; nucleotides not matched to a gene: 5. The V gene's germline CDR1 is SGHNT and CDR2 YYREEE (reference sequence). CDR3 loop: CASSLAGGPKETQYF. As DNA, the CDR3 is TGTGCCAGCAGTCTAGCGGGGGGGCCCAAAGAGACCCAGTACTTC.

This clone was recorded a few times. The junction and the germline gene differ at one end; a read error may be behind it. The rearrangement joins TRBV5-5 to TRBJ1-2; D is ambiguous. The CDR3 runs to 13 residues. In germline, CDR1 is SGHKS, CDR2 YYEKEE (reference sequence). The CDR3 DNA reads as TGTGCCAGCAACTTGGACTTAAATCATGGCTACACCTTC. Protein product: CASNLDLNHGYTF.

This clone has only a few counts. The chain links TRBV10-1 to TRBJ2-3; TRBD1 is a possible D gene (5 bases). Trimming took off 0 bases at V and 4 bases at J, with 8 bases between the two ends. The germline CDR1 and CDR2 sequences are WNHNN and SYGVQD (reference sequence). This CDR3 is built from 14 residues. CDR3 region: CASSESGRPDTQYF. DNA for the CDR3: TGCGCCAGCAGTGAGTCGGGGCGGCCAGATACGCAGTATTTT.

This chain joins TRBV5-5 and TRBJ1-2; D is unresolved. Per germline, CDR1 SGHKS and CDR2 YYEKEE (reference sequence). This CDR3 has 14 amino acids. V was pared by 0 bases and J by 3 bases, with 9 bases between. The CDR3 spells CASSLATQDYGYTF. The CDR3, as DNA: TGTGCCAGCAGCTTGGCGACGCAGGACTATGGCTACACCTTC.

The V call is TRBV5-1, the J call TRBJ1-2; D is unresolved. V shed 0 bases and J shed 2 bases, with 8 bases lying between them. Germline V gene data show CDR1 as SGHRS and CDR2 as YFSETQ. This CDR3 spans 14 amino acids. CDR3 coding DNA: TGCGCCAGCAGCTTGGGGGCTATCAACTATGGCTACACCTTC. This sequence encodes CASSLGAINYGYTF. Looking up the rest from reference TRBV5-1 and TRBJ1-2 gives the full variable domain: KAGVTQTPRYLIKTRGQQVTLSCSPISGHRSVSWYQQTPGQGLQFLFEYFSETQRNKGNFPGRFSGRQFSNSRSEMNVSTLELGDSALYLCASSLGAINYGYTFGSGTRLTVV.